This T cell receptor beta chain is drawn from a study of CD8 T cells in Susac syndrome. A quantity of roughly 0.5 to 1 ug RNA underwent reverse transcription using random hexamers. One entry per CDR3 protein, called by TCRdb with MiXCR from the immunoSEQ multiplex PCR reads. The data contain approximately 210,000 distinct CDR3 sequences, about 94% of them singletons. Sequenced input: CD4+ T cells from PBMCs. The receptor was derived from a human donor with Susac syndrome.

CDR3: CSALGQGSSYGYTF. In DNA, the CDR3 is TGCAGTGCCCTCGGACAGGGGTCGAGCTATGGCTACACCTTC. This rearrangement joins TRBV20-1 to TRBJ1-2; 9 bases agree with TRBD1. Per the germline V gene, CDR1 is DFQATT and CDR2 is SNEGSKA (reference sequence). J gave up 4 bases and V 6 bases, and 9 bases lay outside the gene matches. The CDR3 is 14 residues long.